This T cell receptor beta chain emerged from a study of shared clonotypes between healthy human individuals (dated by TCRdb to about 2020). Background on the whole study: A few men and a couple of women, aged 18 to 49 years, made up the cohort. For each donor, CD4 naive and CD4 memory were each run on three plates, CD8 naive on two plates, and CD8 memory on one plate. The study deeply sequenced blood TCR repertoires of 5 or 6 healthy adults to estimate repertoire size and the extent of clonotype sharing between individuals. To increase sequencing depth and limit assay-specific biases, TCR repertoire library preparation and sequencing were carried out by different laboratories using diverse techniques. Each donor's leukapheresis produced roughly between roughly 0.85 and 10 billion PBMCs. What the study reported, not specific to this receptor: Rarefaction of sorted-subset datasets indicated incomplete sequencing despite the large sequencing depth. Naive subsets generally had larger estimated clonotype richness than memory subsets. Clonotypes shared by all four sorted-subset donors showed higher generation probabilities than non-shared clonotypes. Because the study included only a small number of donors, the genetic and exposure-history diversity represented was limited. When several donors were compared, the shared fraction of clonotypes was about 5% for naive CD4, roughly 3.4% for naive CD8, more than 2% for memory CD4, and 0.4% for memory CD8. Sampling was restricted to blood, and TCR repertoires in tissue are likely to differ from TCR repertoires in blood. Pairwise subsampling indicated that sequencing depth was expected to affect the degree of clonotype sharing among donors.

The germline V gene specifies ENHRY as CDR1 and SYGVKD as CDR2. V lost 6 bases and J lost 3 bases, and the count of bases not matched to a germline gene is 6. The CDR3, cysteine through phenylalanine, is 15 amino acids long. Of the read, only the CDR3 DNA is kept; its 45 bases are in frame from base 1. The donors were healthy, HIV-negative adults with no recently reported acute infections or vaccinations. Only Caucasian adults living in Nashville, Tennessee, USA were represented among the donors. CD4+ T cells were enriched through magnetic negative selection, after which naive cells were positively selected on CD45RA and the remaining negative fraction served as the memory subset. Blood was obtained by leukapheresis, after which PBMCs were separated by Ficoll-Histopaque density gradient centrifugation and cryopreserved in liquid nitrogen vapor phase. Purity and quantity of every magnetically sorted T cell population were checked by analytical flow cytometry. From each sorted fraction, genomic DNA was isolated and quantified by UV absorbance on a Nanodrop 2000c.

TCR CDR3 regions were amplified from genomic DNA by multiplex PCR using the deep immunoSEQ assay. Extracted genomic DNA from each cell subset was distributed evenly across all wells of several immunoSEQ 96-well plates, and each plate was treated as a replicate. For sorted subsets, approximately 200 ng of genomic DNA, equivalent to roughly 33,000 T cell genomes, went into each replicate PCR. The purified libraries were quantified using a Qubit 3.0 fluorometer, sized with a Bioanalyzer 2100, and then quantified again using the KAPA Library Quantification kit. Every immunoSEQ 96-well plate was sequenced on a separate single-read 150-cycle Illumina NextSeq 550 flow cell. On the authors' methods: Because the immunoSEQ output held only junctional sequences and lacked quality scores, the filtering could not match the filtering applied to full-length reads. Sequences were annotated with PyIR, a Python wrapper for IgBLAST v1.9, using IMGT germline references to assign V/J genes and CDR3. Reads were filtered out if the reads had weak V/J assignments (E-value above 1e-6), no CDR3, stop codons, out-of-frame junctions, or ambiguous translated residues. V3J clonotypes were defined as sequences sharing an identical inferred V gene, J gene, and CDR3 amino acid sequence. The percentage overlap between two repertoires was calculated by dividing the number of shared unique clonotypes by the size of the smaller repertoire. Three approaches were used to assess repertoire richness: RTK rarefaction, the Chao1 estimator, and Recon v2.1 estimates of unobserved clonotypes. For all TCRbeta clonotypes obtained by the gDNA method from several donors, generation probabilities were computed with OLGA. In TCRdb, the immuneACCESS table is reduced to in-frame sequences with V and J assigned. These tables do not hold every clone; where another copy was compared, an unresolved V gene accounts for under half, and the others remain unexplained. D and trimming were read from the DNA, whereas the V and J calls and clone size are those reported in that table. Recorded for this sample are around 990,000 clones; 70% to 85% of them occurred a single time. 0.89% of the sample is taken by the ten largest.

Details on this clone: Its cognate antigen has yet to be identified. Per-base qualities were not stored, and no clone one base away is much larger.

The sequenced sample was memory CD4+ T cells from PBMCs. According to the study, the label for this sample's cell subset or site signals: CD45RA-negative fraction. This receptor was obtained from a young man in good health. Some clones in this sample may be carry-over from other donors' samples. The rearrangement joined TRBV10-3 to TRBJ2-3; a stretch of 10 junction bases matches TRBD1. The CDR3 in this case is CAIRPGTGETDTQYF. Here is the DNA: TGTGCCATCAGACCCGGGACAGGGGAGACAGATACGCAGTATTTT.